Listed here are 29 T cell receptor beta chains from one sample, sequenced in a study of Tregs in tolerant kidney transplant recipients. This table comes from immunoSEQ multiplex PCR, and its TCRdb copy is limited to in-frame clones, with some not included. This table holds 80,000 to 90,000 clones, about 92% found once. The sequenced material came from CD8+ T cells from blood. The receptors derive from a human donor in good health.

The CDR3: CASSSPYTEAFF. DNA of the CDR3: TGTGCCAGTAGTTCCCCTTATACTGAAGCTTTCTTT. V is TRBV19 and J is TRBJ1-1; no reliable D call. This CDR3 has 12 residues. Trimming shortened V by 5 bases and J by 5 bases, and 9 bases separated the two germline ends. Looked up from germline, CDR1 is LNHDA and CDR2 is SQIVND (reference sequence).

This rearrangement joins TRBV5-6 to TRBJ2-1; TRBD2 matches 9 bases. CDR3 size: 17 residues. Unmatched junction bases numbered 16, after V lost 0 bases and J lost 12 bases. Germline CDR1 and CDR2: SGHDT and YYEEEE. CDR3 amino acids: CASSLVAGGPGAVGQFF. DNA of the CDR3: TGTGCCAGCAGCTTGGTTGCGGGAGGGCCGGGGGCTGTTGGGCAGTTCTTC.

The V call is TRBV21-1, the J call TRBJ1-1; TRBD1, the table's D call, lacks a check against the DNA. TRBV21-1 is labeled a pseudogene. This CDR3 spans 13 amino acids. CDR3 amino acids: CASSITGNTEAFF. Here the CDR3 DNA reads TGTGCCAGCAGCATAACAGGGAACACTGAAGCTTTCTTT.

The chain is built from TRBV18 and TRBJ2-3, with D possibly TRBD2 on 6 matching bases. Germline assignment: CDR1 KGHSH and CDR2 LQKENI. V gave up 2 bases and J gave up 3 bases, with 15 bases separating them. The CDR3 contains 16 residues. This CDR3 is CASSPTYGGGTDTQYF. The CDR3 DNA sequence: TGTGCCAGCTCACCAACTTACGGGGGTGGGACAGATACGCAGTATTTT.

The chain is built from TRBV19 and TRBJ2-3, with 9 bases aligning to TRBD1. This CDR3 has 17 residues. J gave up 3 bases and V 1 base, and 8 bases lay outside the gene matches. Germline CDR1 LNHDA, CDR2 SQIVND (reference sequence). CDR3 in DNA: TGTGCCAGTAGTATAGGACCGGGACAGGGAATAACAGATACGCAGTATTTT. Its translation is CASSIGPGQGITDTQYF.

The CDR3 sequence is CASSQRPAGETDTQYF. As DNA, the CDR3 is TGCGCCAGCAGCCAAAGGCCAGCGGGAGAAACAGATACGCAGTATTTT. The chain is built from TRBV4-1 and TRBJ2-3, with 8 bases identical to TRBD2. The V gene's germline CDR1 is MGHRA and CDR2 YSYEKL. This CDR3 is 16 amino acids long. V was clipped by 2 bases and J by 3 bases; unmatched bases: 7.

V gene TRBV27 combines with J gene TRBJ2-7; TRBD1 aligns across 12 bases. Looked up from germline, CDR1 is MNHEY and CDR2 is SMNVEV (reference sequence). The V gene end was trimmed by 3 bases and the J gene end by 5 bases; junction bases not matched to a gene: 2. The CDR3 extends over 14 amino acids. The CDR3 sequence is CASSFGTGGNEQYF. In DNA form, the CDR3 reads TGTGCCAGCAGTTTCGGGACAGGGGGCAACGAGCAGTACTTC.

This chain connects TRBV27 to TRBJ2-7, with D uncertain. Trimming left V 6 bases short and J 5 bases short, with 8 bases between. CDR1 and CDR2 from the germline V gene are MNHEY and SMNVEV (reference sequence). This CDR3 comprises 11 residues. The CDR3 DNA follows: TGTGCCAGCAGAACGGCCCACGAGCAGTACTTC. The encoded protein is CASRTAHEQYF.

CDR3 coding DNA: TGCGCCAGCAGCTTGCGTTTTGGCGTAGCGGGGGTCTACGAGCAGTACTTC. It is translated as CASSLRFGVAGVYEQYF. This sequence joins TRBV5-1 and TRBJ2-7; 9 bases match TRBD2. The germline V gene has CDR1 SGHRS and CDR2 YFSETQ. This CDR3 is 17 amino acids long. The trim removed 1 base at V and 3 bases at J, leaving 11 bases unmatched.

The chain recombines TRBV27 with TRBJ2-7, with TRBD1 identical over 8 bases. The germline V gene has CDR1 MNHEY and CDR2 SMNVEV (reference sequence). The CDR3 runs to 15 residues. Losses at the gene ends were 4 bases for V and 2 bases for J; bases not matched to a gene: 7. The CDR3 coding sequence is TGTGCCAGCAGTTCTAACCGACAGGGGCCCTACGAGCAGTACTTC. Amino acids: CASSSNRQGPYEQYF.

The rearrangement joins TRBV5-6 to TRBJ2-1, with a tentative D call TRBD1 (6 bases). The V end lost 2 bases, the J end lost 7 bases, and 10 bases lay between the germline ends. The CDR3 covers 13 residues. CDR1 and CDR2 (germline): SGHDT, YYEEEE. For the CDR3, the DNA is TGTGCCAGCAGCTTAGGACAGCCTAATGAGCAGTTCTTC. Protein sequence: CASSLGQPNEQFF.

The genes are TRBV6-4 and TRBJ2-2, with a possible D match to TRBD1 (6 bases). CDR3 length equals 13 residues. The germline V gene encodes CDR1 MRHNA and CDR2 SNTAGT. Trimming shortened V by 6 bases and J by 4 bases, and 9 bases separated the two germline ends. The CDR3 nucleotides are TGTGCCAGCAGCCGGGACACCACCGGGGAGCTGTTTTTT. Translated, it gives CASSRDTTGELFF.

The chain joins TRBV13 to TRBJ2-4; tentatively, D is TRBD1 or TRBD2 (6 bases each). V dropped 0 bases and J dropped 8 bases, with 11 bases sitting between them. Per the germline V gene, CDR1 is PRHDT and CDR2 is FYEKMQ (reference sequence). This CDR3 has 14 residues. The CDR3 region is CASSLGLGGHIQYF. The CDR3 coding sequence is TGTGCCAGCAGCTTAGGCCTGGGGGGCCACATTCAGTACTTC.

V is TRBV19 and J is TRBJ2-7; 11 positions match TRBD2. V shed 6 bases, J shed 6 bases, and the junction held 1 base outside the gene matches. The CDR3 contains 12 residues. Germline assignment: CDR1 LNHDA and CDR2 SQIVND (reference sequence). The CDR3 here is CASRGLAVEQYF. The CDR3 region has the DNA TGTGCCAGTAGGGGACTAGCGGTCGAGCAGTACTTC.

The V and J genes are TRBV9 and TRBJ1-1; D is unclear. Looked up from germline, CDR1 is SGDLS and CDR2 is YYNGEE. The CDR3 spans 14 residues. With 4 bases removed from V and 1 base from J, the gap between germline ends came to 11 bases. CDR3 residues: CASSPSRTNTEAFF. The DNA of the CDR3 is TGTGCCAGCAGCCCCTCAAGAACGAACACTGAAGCTTTCTTT.

This chain joins TRBV7-2 and TRBJ2-7, with 9 bases aligning to TRBD2. After removal of 0 bases from V and 6 bases from J, the junction contained 9 bases not matched to a gene. Looked up from germline, CDR1 is SGHTA and CDR2 is FQGNSA. The CDR3 is made up of 16 amino acids. The CDR3 loop reads CASSLAPLGGRGEQYF. Written as DNA, the CDR3 is TGTGCCAGCAGCTTAGCCCCTTTGGGCGGGAGGGGCGAGCAGTACTTC.

The chain recombines TRBV5-4 with TRBJ1-6; D gene unclear. The ends were cut back, 4 bases at V and 5 bases at J, with 10 bases in the middle. The CDR3 has 14 amino acids. Germline CDR1 is SGHNT and CDR2 is YYREEE (reference sequence). The CDR3 DNA reads as TGTGCCAGCAGCCGCCGGACGGATAATTCACCCCTCCACTTT. This sequence encodes CASSRRTDNSPLHF.

The chain recombines TRBV5-1 with TRBJ2-3; 8 nucleotides match TRBD1. The germline V gene encodes CDR1 SGHRS and CDR2 YFSETQ. The CDR3 covers 15 residues. The V and J ends lost 3 bases and 5 bases, in that order; junction bases with no gene match: 8. The CDR3 DNA follows: TGCGCCAGCAGCTCTCCGGACAGGGAACTAGATACGCAGTATTTT. Its protein product is CASSSPDRELDTQYF.

The chain couples TRBV25-1 to TRBJ1-2; possibly TRBD1 for D (6 bases). The CDR3 has 14 amino acids. The V end lost 5 bases, the J end lost 2 bases, and 12 bases lay between the germline ends. Germline CDR1 reads MGHDK; CDR2 reads SYGVNS. The DNA of the CDR3 is TGTGCCAGCAGTCTAACAGGGCCCAACTATGGCTACACCTTC. Translation: CASSLTGPNYGYTF.

The chain has TRBV9 and TRBJ2-6, with D maybe TRBD1 (6 bases). CDR1 and CDR2 (germline): SGDLS, YYNGEE. The CDR3 has 15 amino acids. V gave up 3 bases and J gave up 0 bases, with 7 bases separating them. The CDR3 coding sequence is TGTGCCAGCAGCGGACAGGTCTCTGGGGCCAACGTCCTGACTTTC. Translated: CASSGQVSGANVLTF.

The chain recombines TRBV19 with TRBJ2-7; 10 bases are a match to TRBD2. The CDR3 is made up of 14 amino acids. Germline trimming cut 6 bases from V and 3 bases from J; bases unmatched to any gene: 5. The germline V gene has CDR1 LNHDA and CDR2 SQIVND (reference sequence). This chain's CDR3 is CASSPASGSYEQYF. CDR3 coding DNA: TGTGCCAGTAGCCCAGCTAGCGGGAGCTACGAGCAGTACTTC.

V and J are TRBV28 and TRBJ1-5; D perhaps matches TRBD1 (5 bases). The V gene's germline CDR1 is MDHEN and CDR2 SYDVKM. Trimming removed 3 bases from V and 7 bases from J, with 7 bases in between. This CDR3 region has 12 residues. In nucleotides, the CDR3 is TGTGCCAGCAGTTTTAGGGGACAGCCCCAGCATTTT. This codes for CASSFRGQPQHF.

The rearrangement joins TRBV27 to TRBJ2-7; 7 bases match TRBD2. V dropped 5 bases and J dropped 3; count of bases not matched to a gene: 16. Germline V CDR1 and CDR2: MNHEY, SMNVEV (reference sequence). The CDR3 loop spans 17 amino acids. CDR3 DNA: TGTGCCAGCAGTACCCAGGGACTATCGAGCGGGGTCTACGAGCAGTACTTC. This codes for CASSTQGLSSGVYEQYF.

This clone was seen just once. The chain uses TRBV29-1 and TRBJ2-1; D is possibly TRBD1 (8 bases). V was cut by 2 bases and J by 8 bases, with 16 bases left in between. The germline V gene encodes CDR1 SQVTM and CDR2 ANQGSEA. CDR3 size: 14 residues. This chain's CDR3 is CSVEPRQGRDEQFF. In nucleotides, the CDR3 is TGCAGCGTTGAACCAAGACAGGGGAGGGATGAGCAGTTCTTC.

The CDR3 here is CASSSGGLNTEAFF. CDR3 sequence (DNA): TGTGCCAGCAGTTCAGGGGGCCTGAACACTGAAGCTTTCTTT. V gene TRBV6-6 combines with J gene TRBJ1-1; 8 bases line up with TRBD1. The junction had 1 base not matched to a gene; V was cut back by 4 bases and J by 0 bases. The CDR3 extends over 14 amino acids. CDR1 and CDR2 from the germline V gene are MNHNY and SVGAGI (reference sequence).

The V and J genes are TRBV2 and TRBJ2-5; D ambiguous. The DNA end lines up better with TRBJ2-7; the J call may be wrong. This CDR3 is 11 amino acids long. CDR1 is SNHLY and CDR2 is FYNNEI in the germline V gene. DNA for the CDR3: TGTGCCAGCAGTGCAGCTTACGAGCAGTACTTC. Amino acid sequence: CASSAAYEQYF.

V usage is TRBV9 and J usage is TRBJ2-7; D remains ambiguous. This CDR3 region has 17 residues. The germline CDR1 and CDR2 sequences are SGDLS and YYNGEE. Trimming shortened V by 2 bases and J by 0 bases, and 18 bases separated the two germline ends. The CDR3 protein is CASSVYPSRSSSYEQYF. DNA of the CDR3: TGTGCCAGCAGCGTTTACCCCTCACGGAGCAGCTCCTACGAGCAGTACTTC.

The J gene is TRBJ1-3, the V gene TRBV19, with D tentatively TRBD1 (6 bases). This CDR3 is built from 18 residues. The V and J ends lost 0 bases and 0 bases respectively, with 15 bases between them. Per germline, CDR1 LNHDA and CDR2 SQIVND (reference sequence). CDR3 bases: TGTGCCAGTAGTATAGATTCCGACAGGACCTTCTCTGGAAACACCATATATTTT. It encodes CASSIDSDRTFSGNTIYF.

This sequence joins TRBV7-6 and TRBJ1-1, with 9 bases that match TRBD1. The CDR3 consists of 17 residues. Germline V lookup: CDR1 SGHVS, CDR2 FNYEAQ. The trim removed 5 bases at V and 3 bases at J, leaving 13 bases unmatched. Here the CDR3 DNA reads TGTGCCAGCAGCACCCAAACAGGGGGCATCGGTGACACTGAAGCTTTCTTT. This translates into CASSTQTGGIGDTEAFF. Using reference TRBV7-6 and TRBJ1-1 for the parts outside the CDR3, the full variable domain is GAGVSQSPRYKVTKRGQDVALRCDPISGHVSLYWYRQALGQGPEFLTYFNYEAQQDKSGLPNDRFSAERPEGSISTLTIQRTEQRDSAMYRCASSTQTGGIGDTEAFFGQGTRLTVV.